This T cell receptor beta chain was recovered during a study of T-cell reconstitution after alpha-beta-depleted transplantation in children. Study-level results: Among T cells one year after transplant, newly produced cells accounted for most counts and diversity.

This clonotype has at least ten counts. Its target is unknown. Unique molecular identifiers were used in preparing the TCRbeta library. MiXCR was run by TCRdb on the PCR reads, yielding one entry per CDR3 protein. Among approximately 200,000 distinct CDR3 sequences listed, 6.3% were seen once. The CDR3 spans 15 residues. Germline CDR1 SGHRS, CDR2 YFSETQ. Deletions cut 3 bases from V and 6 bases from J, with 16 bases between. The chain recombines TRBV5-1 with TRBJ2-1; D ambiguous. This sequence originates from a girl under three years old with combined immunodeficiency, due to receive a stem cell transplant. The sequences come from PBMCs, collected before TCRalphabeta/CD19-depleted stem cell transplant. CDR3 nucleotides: TGCGCCAGCAGCTCCAGGTTATCCCCCGCCAATGAGCAGTTCTTC. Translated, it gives CASSSRLSPANEQFF.